This paragraph reports one T cell receptor (beta chain). What it binds is not known. The data were taken from a study of early T cells in non-severe SARS-CoV-2 infection. Study-level background: Whole-blood bulk RNA, unsorted, was sequenced, and chains were unpaired. Study-level findings and limits: VDJdb matching favored anti-spike CD8 responses, missing private and CD4 specificities.

Attached unique molecular identifiers marked individual cDNA molecules. TCRdb called the 5' RACE reads again in MiXCR, with one record for every CDR3 protein. Of more than 65,000 distinct CDR3 sequences listed, about 4.6% are singletons. There are 17 residues in the CDR3. The V gene's germline CDR1 is LNHDA and CDR2 SQIVND (reference sequence). V trimming: 3 bases; J trimming: 2 bases; junction bases outside the gene matches: 11. The sequences come from whole blood, collected at baseline. This sequence was found in an adult who was a healthcare worker with PCR-confirmed SARS-CoV-2 infection or an uninfected control (not recorded which). The donor label of this sample is uncertain. This chain connects TRBV19 to TRBJ2-7; TRBD1 agrees at 9 bases. The CDR3 sequence: CASSIGFGTGSPYEQYF. The CDR3 DNA sequence: TGTGCCAGTAGTATTGGGTTCGGGACAGGGAGTCCCTACGAGCAGTACTTC.